The clone carrying this T cell receptor (beta chain) came up many times. This entry belongs to a study of Graves' ophthalmopathy and Graves' hyperthyroidism. Study at large: At the time of initial diagnosis and before any treatment, peripheral blood was collected.

Patients newly diagnosed with hyperthyroidism, under 2 months' duration, were aged 18 to 65, the study reports. Trimming took 3 bases from V and 7 from J, leaving 15 bases between them. This CDR3 contains 15 residues. In germline, CDR1 is MNHEY, CDR2 SMNVEV (reference sequence). The authors amplified TCR beta CDR3 regions from RNA transcripts. Following a first-round RT-PCR that used HTBI primers, a second-round multiplex PCR was carried out. TCRdb re-called the multiplex PCR reads with MiXCR, one entry per CDR3 protein. Of roughly 420,000 distinct CDR3 sequences detected, 20% to 25% appear once; the ten largest clones hold 2.5% to 3.5%.

The specimen was peripheral blood. The genes are TRBV27 and TRBJ2-2; D may match TRBD1 or TRBD2 (5 bases each). The receptor was derived from a young woman with stable Graves' hyperthyroidism. CDR3 coding DNA: TGTGCCAGCAGTTTGGCAGGGAGATCGTTCGGGGAGCTGTTTTTT. Its protein product is CASSLAGRSFGELFF.